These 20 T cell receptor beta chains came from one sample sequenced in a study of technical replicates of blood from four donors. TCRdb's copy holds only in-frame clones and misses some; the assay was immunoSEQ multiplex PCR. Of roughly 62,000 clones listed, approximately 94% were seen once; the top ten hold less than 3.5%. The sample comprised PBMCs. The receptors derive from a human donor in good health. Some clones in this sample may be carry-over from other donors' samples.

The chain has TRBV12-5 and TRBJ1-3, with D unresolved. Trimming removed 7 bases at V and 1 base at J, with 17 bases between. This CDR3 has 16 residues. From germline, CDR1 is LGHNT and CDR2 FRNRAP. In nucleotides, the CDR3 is TGTGCTAGTGCCCGGAGGAACCCAAGGTCTGGAAACACCATATATTTT. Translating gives CASARRNPRSGNTIYF.

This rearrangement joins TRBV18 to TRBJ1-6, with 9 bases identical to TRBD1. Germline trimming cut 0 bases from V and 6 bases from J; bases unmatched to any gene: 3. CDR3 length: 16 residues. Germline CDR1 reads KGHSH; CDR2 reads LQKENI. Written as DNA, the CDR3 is TGTGCCAGCTCACCACCGGGGACAGGGACTAATTCACCCCTCCACTTT. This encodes CASSPPGTGTNSPLHF.

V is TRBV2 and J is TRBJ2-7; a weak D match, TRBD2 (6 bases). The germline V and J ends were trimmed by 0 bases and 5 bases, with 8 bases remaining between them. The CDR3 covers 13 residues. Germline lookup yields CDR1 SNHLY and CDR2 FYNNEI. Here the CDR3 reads CASSEAPSDEQYF. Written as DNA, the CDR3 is TGTGCCAGCAGTGAAGCACCTAGCGACGAGCAGTACTTC.

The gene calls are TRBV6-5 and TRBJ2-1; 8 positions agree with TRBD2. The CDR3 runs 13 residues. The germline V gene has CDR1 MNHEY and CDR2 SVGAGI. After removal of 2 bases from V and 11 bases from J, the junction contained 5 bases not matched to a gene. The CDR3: CASSYAGLAQQFF. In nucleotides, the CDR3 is TGTGCCAGCAGTTACGCCGGACTAGCCCAGCAGTTCTTC.

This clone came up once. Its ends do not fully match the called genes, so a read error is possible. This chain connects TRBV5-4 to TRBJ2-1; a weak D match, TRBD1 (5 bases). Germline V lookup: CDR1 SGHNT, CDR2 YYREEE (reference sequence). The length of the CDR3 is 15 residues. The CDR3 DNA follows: TGCGCCAGCAGCCAAGGGGCAGCATCCTACAATGAGCAGTTCTTC. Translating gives CASSQGAASYNEQFF. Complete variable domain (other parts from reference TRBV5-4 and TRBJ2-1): ETGVTQSPTHLIKTRGQQVTLRCSSQSGHNTVSWYQQALGQGPQFIFQYYREEENGRGNFPPRFSGLQFPNYSSELNVNALELDDSALYLCASSQGAASYNEQFFGPGTRLTVL.

Here the CDR3 reads CASSQVRTNTGELFF. CDR3 bases: TGCGCCAGCAGCCAAGTAAGGACTAACACCGGGGAGCTGTTTTTT. The rearrangement joins TRBV4-3 to TRBJ2-2; D may be TRBD2 (5 bases). The CDR3 is 15 amino acids. Trimming took off 1 base at V and 2 bases at J, with 8 bases between the two ends. Germline V CDR1 and CDR2: LGHNA, YSLEER.

CDR3 nucleotide sequence: TGTGCCAGCAGTGAATCCGGGGTTGGAAACACCATATATTTT. Protein: CASSESGVGNTIYF. This sequence joins TRBV25-1 and TRBJ1-3; D unresolved. Trimming pared 1 base from V and 3 bases from J, leaving 7 bases between. The CDR3 contains 14 residues. Germline-derived CDR1 and CDR2 are MGHDK and SYGVNS.

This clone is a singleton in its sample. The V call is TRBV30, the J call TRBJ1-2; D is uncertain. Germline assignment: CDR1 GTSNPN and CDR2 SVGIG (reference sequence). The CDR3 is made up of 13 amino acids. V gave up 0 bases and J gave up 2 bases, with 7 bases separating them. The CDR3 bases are TGTGCCTGGAGTGTAACAGTCAACTATGGCTACACCTTC. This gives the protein CAWSVTVNYGYTF.

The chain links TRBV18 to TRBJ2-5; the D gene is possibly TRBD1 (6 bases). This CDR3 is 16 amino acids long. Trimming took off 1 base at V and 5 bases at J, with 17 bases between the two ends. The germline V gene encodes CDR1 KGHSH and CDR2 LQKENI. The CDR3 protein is CASSPQPQGFGETQYF. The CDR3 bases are TGTGCCAGCTCACCACAACCGCAGGGGTTTGGGGAGACCCAGTACTTC.

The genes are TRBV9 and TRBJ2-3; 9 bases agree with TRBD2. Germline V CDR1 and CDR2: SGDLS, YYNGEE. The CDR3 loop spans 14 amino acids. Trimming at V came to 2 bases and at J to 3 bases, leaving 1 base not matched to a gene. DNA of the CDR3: TGTGCCAGCAGCGTGCGGGGGGGGACAGATACGCAGTATTTT. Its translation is CASSVRGGTDTQYF.

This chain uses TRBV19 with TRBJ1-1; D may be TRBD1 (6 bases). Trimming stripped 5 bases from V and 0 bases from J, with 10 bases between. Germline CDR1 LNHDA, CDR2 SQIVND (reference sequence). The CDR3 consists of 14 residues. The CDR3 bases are TGTGCCAGTAGTCCTGGACAGCTGAACACTGAAGCTTTCTTT. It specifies CASSPGQLNTEAFF. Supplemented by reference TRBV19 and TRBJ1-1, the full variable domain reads DGGITQSPKYLFRKEGQNVTLSCEQNLNHDAMYWYRQDPGQGLRLIYYSQIVNDFQKGDIAEGYSVSREKKESFPLTVTSAQKNPTAFYLCASSPGQLNTEAFFGQGTRLTVV.

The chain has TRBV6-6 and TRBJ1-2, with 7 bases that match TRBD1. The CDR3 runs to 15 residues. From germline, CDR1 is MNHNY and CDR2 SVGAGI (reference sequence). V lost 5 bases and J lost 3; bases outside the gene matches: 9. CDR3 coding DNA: TGTGCCAGCAGTCCTCCGACAGGGACGGACTATGGCTACACCTTC. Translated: CASSPPTGTDYGYTF.

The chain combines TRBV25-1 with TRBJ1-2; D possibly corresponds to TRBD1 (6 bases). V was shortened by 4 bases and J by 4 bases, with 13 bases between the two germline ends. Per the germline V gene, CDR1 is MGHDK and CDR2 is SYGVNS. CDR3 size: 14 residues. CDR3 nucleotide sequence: TGTGCCAGCAGTGTACAGGGAAATGCCTATGGCTACACCTTC. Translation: CASSVQGNAYGYTF.

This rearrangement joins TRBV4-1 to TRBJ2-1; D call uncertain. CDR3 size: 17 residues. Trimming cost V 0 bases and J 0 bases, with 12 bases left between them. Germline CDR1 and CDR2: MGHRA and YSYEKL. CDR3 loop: CASSQDLRLSSYNEQFF. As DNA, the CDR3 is TGCGCCAGCAGCCAAGATTTGAGACTGAGCTCCTACAATGAGCAGTTCTTC.

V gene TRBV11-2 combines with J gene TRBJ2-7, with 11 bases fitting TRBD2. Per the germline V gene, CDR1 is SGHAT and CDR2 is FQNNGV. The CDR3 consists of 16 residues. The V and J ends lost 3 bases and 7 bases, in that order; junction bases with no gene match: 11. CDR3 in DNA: TGTGCCAGCAGCTTGTTAGCGGGAGGGGCCGATCGGGAGCAGTACTTC. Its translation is CASSLLAGGADREQYF. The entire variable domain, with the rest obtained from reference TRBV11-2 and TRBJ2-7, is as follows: EAGVAQSPRYKIIEKRQSVAFWCNPISGHATLYWYQQILGQGPKLLIQFQNNGVVDDSQLPKDRFSAERLKGVDSTLKIQPAKLEDSAVYLCASSLLAGGADREQYFGPGTRLTVT.

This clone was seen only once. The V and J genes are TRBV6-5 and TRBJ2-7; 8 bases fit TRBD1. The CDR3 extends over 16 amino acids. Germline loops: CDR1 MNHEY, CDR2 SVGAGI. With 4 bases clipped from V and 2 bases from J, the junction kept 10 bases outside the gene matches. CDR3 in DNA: TGTGCCAGCAGTTCCCTCGGGACAGGCAAGACCTACGAGCAGTACTTC. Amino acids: CASSSLGTGKTYEQYF.

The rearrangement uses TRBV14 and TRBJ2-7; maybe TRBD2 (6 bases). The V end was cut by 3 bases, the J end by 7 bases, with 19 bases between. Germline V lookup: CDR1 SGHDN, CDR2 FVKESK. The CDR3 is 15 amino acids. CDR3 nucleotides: TGTGCCAGCAGCCATCTTACGACTAGTGTTAAGGAGCAGTACTTC. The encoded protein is CASSHLTTSVKEQYF.

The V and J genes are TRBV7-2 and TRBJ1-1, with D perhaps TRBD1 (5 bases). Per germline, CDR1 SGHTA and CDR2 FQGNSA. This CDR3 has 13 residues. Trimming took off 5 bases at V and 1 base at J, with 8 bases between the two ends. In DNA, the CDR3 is TGTGCCAGCAGCCCCCAGGGGAACACTGAAGCTTTCTTT. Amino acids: CASSPQGNTEAFF.

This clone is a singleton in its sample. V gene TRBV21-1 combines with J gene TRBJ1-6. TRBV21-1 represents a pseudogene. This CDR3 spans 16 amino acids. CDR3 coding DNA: TGTGCCAGCAGCACTCAGGGTGGCCCGGCGGGATCACCCCTCCACTTT. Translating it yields CASSTQGGPAGSPLHF.

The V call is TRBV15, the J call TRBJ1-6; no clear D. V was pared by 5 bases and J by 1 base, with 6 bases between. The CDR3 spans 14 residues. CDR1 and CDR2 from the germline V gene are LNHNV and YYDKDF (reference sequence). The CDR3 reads CATSSRSYNSPLHF. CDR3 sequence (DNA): TGTGCCACCAGCTCGAGGTCCTATAATTCACCCCTCCACTTT.